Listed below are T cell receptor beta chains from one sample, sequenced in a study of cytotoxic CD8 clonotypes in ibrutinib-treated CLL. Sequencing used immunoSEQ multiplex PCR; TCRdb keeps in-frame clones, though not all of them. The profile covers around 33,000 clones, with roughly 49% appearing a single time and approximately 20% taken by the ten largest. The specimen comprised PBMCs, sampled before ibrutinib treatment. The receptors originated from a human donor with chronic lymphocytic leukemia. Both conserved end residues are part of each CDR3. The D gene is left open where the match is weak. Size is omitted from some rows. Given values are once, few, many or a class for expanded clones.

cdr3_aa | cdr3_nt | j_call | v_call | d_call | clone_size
CASSVIDSGGAYEQYF | TGTGCCAGCAGCGTGATAGATAGCGGGGGCGCCTACGAGCAGTACTTC | TRBJ2-7 | TRBV2 | TRBD2 | few
CASSLRQENNEQFF | TGTGCCAGCAGCTTAAGACAGGAAAACAATGAGCAGTTCTTC | TRBJ2-1 | TRBV7-3 | NA | NA
CASSSRVGNQPQHF | TGTGCCAGCAGTTCCAGGGTGGGCAATCAGCCCCAGCATTTT | TRBJ1-5 | TRBV6-5 | NA | NA
CASSISASGVGDEQFF | TGTGCCAGTAGTATTTCGGCTAGCGGGGTGGGGGATGAGCAGTTCTTC | TRBJ2-1 | TRBV19 | TRBD2 | medium-sized
CASSLESGQLLEYF | TGTGCCAGCAGCTTGGAGTCGGGACAGCTCCTTGAGTACTTC | TRBJ2-7 | TRBV5-5 | TRBD1 | NA
CASSSPWGPTITEAFF | TGTGCCAGCAGCTCCCCATGGGGACCGACGATCACTGAAGCTTTCTTT | TRBJ1-1 | TRBV7-9 | NA | NA
CARSLGRLGQGVMSEKLFF | TGTGCCAGAAGCTTAGGAAGGCTGGGGCAGGGTGTAATGAGTGAAAAACTGTTTTTT | TRBJ1-4 | TRBV7-5 | NA | NA
CASSAGQGAGKLFF | TGCGCCAGCAGCGCGGGACAGGGGGCAGGAAAACTGTTTTTT | TRBJ1-4 | TRBV5-1 | TRBD1 | NA
CASSLLAGAPRRDGELFF | TGTGCCAGCAGCTTATTAGCGGGGGCCCCTCGAAGAGACGGGGAGCTGTTTTTT | TRBJ2-2 | TRBV7-2 | TRBD2 | once
CASSLQGVGGQPQHF | TGTGCCAGCAGCTTACAGGGGGTTGGTGGTCAGCCCCAGCATTTT | TRBJ1-5 | TRBV7-2 | TRBD1 | few
CAISGLDGSAEAFF | TGTGCCATCAGTGGGCTGGACGGGTCGGCTGAAGCTTTCTTT | TRBJ1-1 | TRBV10-3 | NA | NA
CASSLSHSGNTIYF | TGTGCCAGCAGCTTAAGCCACTCTGGAAACACCATATATTTT | TRBJ1-3 | TRBV7-3 | NA | few
CASSSRDRGRGQPQHF | TGTGCCAGCAGCTCCCGGGACAGGGGACGGGGGCAGCCCCAGCATTTT | TRBJ1-5 | TRBV5-6 | TRBD1 | NA
CASSLAQGQYEQYF | TGTGCCAGCAGCTTAGCACAGGGGCAGTACGAGCAGTACTTC | TRBJ2-7 | TRBV7-6 | TRBD1 | few
CASSPEQGRVTQYF | TGTGCCAGCAGCCCCGAACAGGGGAGAGTGACCCAGTACTTC | TRBJ2-5 | TRBV7-6 | TRBD1 | few
CASSYSGLNEKLFF | TGTGCCAGCAGTTACTCAGGCCTTAATGAAAAACTGTTTTTT | TRBJ1-4 | TRBV6-6 | NA | NA
CASSPGLAGTSRTGELFF | TGTGCCAGCAGCCCAGGACTAGCGGGGACGTCCCGAACCGGGGAGCTGTTTTTT | TRBJ2-2 | TRBV7-3 | TRBD2 | few
CASTKFGRPSNQPQHF | TGTGCCAGCACCAAGTTCGGTAGACCGAGCAATCAGCCCCAGCATTTT | TRBJ1-5 | TRBV27 | NA | NA
CASSRGLQETQYF | TGCGCCAGCAGCCGTGGACTCCAAGAGACCCAGTACTTC | TRBJ2-5 | TRBV4-1 | NA | few
CASSKQSAGRGEKLFF | TGTGCCAGCAGCAAACAATCGGCGGGGCGTGGTGAAAAACTGTTTTTT | TRBJ1-4 | TRBV5-4 | NA | NA
CASSPHTGEGSGYTF | TGTGCCAGCAGCCCCCACACGGGGGAGGGATCTGGCTACACCTTC | TRBJ1-2 | TRBV9 | NA | NA
CASSRTVNSPLHF | TGTGCCAGCAGCCGGACAGTTAATTCACCCCTCCACTTT | TRBJ1-6 | TRBV11-2 | NA | few
CASSPFVGGTDTQYF | TGTGCCAGCAGCCCATTCGTGGGGGGCACAGATACGCAGTATTTT | TRBJ2-3 | TRBV2 | NA | NA
CASSPKGNEQFF | TGTGCCAGCAGTCCGAAGGGCAATGAGCAGTTCTTC | TRBJ2-1 | TRBV5-4 | NA | NA
CASSATGGGQPQHF | TGTGCCAGCAGCGCCACAGGGGGCGGTCAGCCCCAGCATTTT | TRBJ1-5 | TRBV7-9 | TRBD1 | few
CASSLDQGLPNNYGYTF | TGTGCCAGCAGCTTAGACCAGGGCCTACCGAATAACTATGGCTACACCTTC | TRBJ1-2 | TRBV7-8 | NA | few
CASSPTSGPNTGANVLTF | TGCGCCAGCAGCCCAACTAGCGGGCCGAATACTGGGGCCAACGTCCTGACTTTC | TRBJ2-6 | TRBV5-1 | TRBD2 | few
CASSYSLEYEQYF | TGTGCCAGCAGTTACTCTTTGGAATACGAGCAGTACTTC | TRBJ2-7 | TRBV6-5 | NA | NA
CASSERPESYNEQFF | TGTGCCAGCAGTGAAAGGCCTGAATCCTACAATGAGCAGTTCTTC | TRBJ2-1 | TRBV6-1 | NA | NA
CASSAAPTGNYGYTF | TGCGCCAGCAGCGCGGCCCCTACAGGGAACTATGGCTACACCTTC | TRBJ1-2 | TRBV5-1 | NA | NA
CASSSRTGNTEAFF | TGTGCCAGCAGTTCCAGGACGGGTAACACTGAAGCTTTCTTT | TRBJ1-1 | TRBV25-1 | NA | NA
CASSANRDRGGYTF | TGTGCCAGCAGCGCTAACCGGGACAGGGGTGGCTACACCTTC | TRBJ1-2 | TRBV6-1 | TRBD1 | NA
CSVAVGSTNEKLFF | TGCAGCGTTGCTGTTGGGTCAACTAATGAAAAACTGTTTTTT | TRBJ1-4 | TRBV29-1 | NA | few
CAVRGENTGELFF | TGTGCCGTACGGGGGGAGAACACCGGGGAGCTGTTTTTT | TRBJ2-2 | TRBV10-3 | TRBD2 | NA
CASSPDRDNEQFF | TGTGCCAGTAGCCCGGACAGGGACAATGAGCAGTTCTTC | TRBJ2-1 | TRBV19 | TRBD1 | NA
CASTPTGFNSPLHF | TGTGCCAGTACCCCGACAGGTTTTAATTCACCCCTCCACTTT | TRBJ1-6 | TRBV19 | NA | NA
CASSPGTDYGYTF | TGTGCCAGCTCCCCCGGGACAGATTATGGCTACACCTTC | TRBJ1-2 | TRBV19 | TRBD1 | NA
CASSIRRYQETQYF | TGTGCCAGTAGTATCCGAAGGTACCAAGAGACCCAGTACTTC | TRBJ2-5 | TRBV19 | NA | NA
CASTGRTSGSYNEQFF | TGTGCCAGTACCGGGAGGACTAGCGGATCCTACAATGAGCAGTTCTTC | TRBJ2-1 | TRBV19 | TRBD2 | NA
CASSHSSGGSTDTQYF | TGCGCCAGCAGCCATTCTAGCGGAGGGAGCACAGATACGCAGTATTTT | TRBJ2-3 | TRBV4-1 | TRBD2 | few
CASSQVGTGGATDTQYF | TGCGCCAGCAGCCAAGTTGGCACGGGGGGCGCCACAGATACGCAGTATTTT | TRBJ2-3 | TRBV4-1 | NA | few
CASRAQGDGNTIYF | TGTGCCAGTAGAGCACAGGGGGATGGAAACACCATATATTTT | TRBJ1-3 | TRBV19 | TRBD1 | few
CASRDRIKGNTIYF | TGTGCCAGCCGGGACAGAATAAAAGGAAACACCATATATTTT | TRBJ1-3 | TRBV5-8 | TRBD1 | NA
CASSFFGTGSDGYTF | TGTGCCAGCAGCTTTTTCGGGACAGGGTCGGATGGCTACACCTTC | TRBJ1-2 | TRBV11-2 | TRBD1 | NA
CASSRRQTSYEQYF | TGTGCCAGCAGCCGAAGACAGACCTCCTACGAGCAGTACTTC | TRBJ2-7 | TRBV11-1 | NA | NA
CASSLDPGSGNTIYF | TGTGCCAGCAGCTTAGATCCGGGTTCTGGAAACACCATATATTTT | TRBJ1-3 | TRBV11-2 | NA | NA
CASSLVEESNGYTF | TGCGCCAGCAGCTTGGTCGAGGAGAGCAATGGCTACACCTTC | TRBJ1-2 | TRBV5-1 | NA | few
CASSLGTQPEPQHF | TGTGCCAGCTCACTAGGGACGCAACCTGAGCCCCAGCATTTT | TRBJ1-5 | TRBV18 | NA | NA
CASSEWTGNYGYTF | TGTGCCAGCAGTGAGTGGACAGGCAACTATGGCTACACCTTC | TRBJ1-2 | TRBV6-5 | TRBD1 | NA
CASEIPIRGEQYF | TGTGCCAGTGAGATACCGATACGGGGCGAGCAGTACTTC | TRBJ2-7 | TRBV28 | NA | NA
CAINLGQGAEPYTF | TGTGCCATCAACCTTGGACAGGGGGCAGAACCCTACACCTTC | TRBJ1-2 | TRBV10-3 | TRBD1 | NA
CASSYQASGYNEQFF | TGTGCTAGCAGTTATCAAGCTAGCGGATACAATGAGCAGTTCTTC | TRBJ2-1 | TRBV6-5 | TRBD2 | NA